The 29 T cell receptor delta chains below come from one sample, sequenced in a study of γδ T cells in repeated Plasmodium falciparum infection. Vgamma9/Vdelta2+ and Vdelta2-negative gammadelta T cells were flow-sorted from PBMC for bulk sequencing. TCRdb reapplied CATT to the multiplex PCR reads. Here the sample spans around 50,000 delta-chain clones, around 1.5% being singletons. The sequencing input was gamma-delta T cells from blood. The receptors were gathered from a pool of human donors (malaria-infected and uninfected, not separated).

This clone has just a few counts. This DNA's translation and the protein TCRdb lists, from a much larger clone, do not match at residue 5, likely due to a read error; the protein shown is translated from the DNA. This chain connects TRDV1 to TRDJ1, with 8 bases fitting TRDD3. The CDR3 sequence is 21 residues long. V lost 4 bases to trimming and J lost 3 bases; unmatched junction nucleotides: 25. From germline, CDR1 is TSWWSYY and CDR2 QGS. In DNA, the CDR3 is TGTGCTCTTGGGGGACGCAAAACCATCTGGGGGACTCTGAGAGGGTCCGATAAACTCATCTTT. Its protein is CALGGRKTIWGTLRGSDKLIF.

This clone was picked up many times. TCRdb's listed protein matches a much larger clone and diverges from this DNA's translation at residue 8, likely through a read error; the protein shown comes from the DNA. The V call is TRDV1, the J call TRDJ1, with 10 bases that match TRDD3. The V and J ends lost 5 bases and 0 bases, in that order; junction bases with no gene match: 33. This CDR3 has 25 amino acids. Germline values: CDR1 TSWWSYY, CDR2 QGS. The CDR3 is CALGTQGPSPFFWGITSGYTDKLIF. In nucleotides, the CDR3 is TGTGCTCTTGGGACTCAAGGCCCTTCACCTTTTTTCTGGGGGATAACATCTGGATACACCGATAAACTCATCTTT.

In its sample, this clone was seen a few times. A read error is the likely source, as a far larger clone sits one nucleotide away. At the DNA level, this CDR3 is encoded by other sequences in the same sample as well. The V gene is TRDV1, the J gene TRDJ1, with D possibly being TRDD3 (8 bases). No J segment appears in TCRdb, so it was assigned here by matching the sequence to germline. The CDR3 has 27 residues. Germline V CDR1 and CDR2: TSWWSYY, QGS. In nucleotides, the CDR3 is TGTGCTCTCGGGGAACTCCACCCTTTAAGGTTCCTACCTTACTGGGGGTCCCCTTCCTTTCACATCGGGAAACTCATCTTT. Translating gives CALGELHPLRFLPYWGSPSFHIGKLIF.

This clone was observed a few times. This probably arose from a read error, given a far larger clone one base away. Other DNA sequences in the sample encode the same CDR3. This chain links TRDV1 with TRDJ1; 9 bases are a match to TRDD2. The germline V gene has CDR1 TSWWSYY and CDR2 QGS. V was clipped by 3 bases and J by 7 bases; unmatched bases: 21. The CDR3 totals 19 residues. The CDR3 DNA reads TGTGCTCTTGGGGACGCGGGCCTTCCTACGTCTCCCCGAGTGGGTAAACTCATCTTT. Translation: CALGDAGLPTSPRVGKLIF.

There are a few counts of this clone. A far larger clone is just one base off, so this is likely a read error. The sample has other DNA sequences that encode this CDR3 too. The chain joins TRDV1 to TRDJ1; 7 nucleotides match TRDD2. TCRdb gives no J gene; it was assigned here by matching the DNA to germline. CDR3 length: 21 amino acids. CDR1 is TSWWSYY, CDR2 QGS, per germline. After removal of 6 bases from V and 0 bases from J, the junction contained 25 bases not matched to a gene. The CDR3 nucleotides are TGTGCTCTTGGCAGGGCGCTTCCTATCGTGCTACTGCCCTTGTACACCGATAAACTCATCTTT. Protein sequence: CALGRALPIVLLPLYTDKLIF.

This clone was seen more than once but under ten times. This sequence is one base from a far larger clone and is likely a read error. The sample contains more than one DNA sequence encoding this CDR3. The chain joins TRDV2 to TRDJ3; 8 bases are shared with TRDD3. The CDR3 is 22 amino acids. J was trimmed by 4 bases and V by 3 bases; bases with no gene match: 22. From germline, CDR1 is GEAIGNYY and CDR2 EKD. Here the CDR3 reads CACDSGAFTGGPSSWDTRQMFF. CDR3 DNA sequence: TGTGCCTGTGACTCCGGCGCGTTTACTGGGGGCCCGAGCTCGTGGGACACCCGACAGATGTTTTTC.

This clone was found a few times. The protein TCRdb lists belongs to a much larger clone and differs from this DNA's translation at residue 13, which points to a read error; the protein shown is made from the DNA. This chain joins TRDV1 and TRDJ1; 11 nucleotides agree with TRDD3. J was trimmed by 0 bases and V by 5 bases; bases with no gene match: 17. Germline assignment: CDR1 TSWWSYY and CDR2 QGS. The CDR3 runs to 20 residues. This chain's CDR3 is CALGFPIPGGYYVNTDKLIF. The DNA of the CDR3 is TGTGCTCTTGGGTTCCCCATTCCTGGGGGATACTATGTCAACACCGATAAACTCATCTTT.

This clone has a handful of counts. The protein held in TCRdb is that of a much larger clone and does not match this DNA's translation at residue 18, likely because of a read error; the protein shown is translated from the DNA. The chain combines TRDV1 with TRDJ1; the match to TRDD3 covers 9 bases. CDR1 TSWWSYY and CDR2 QGS come from the germline V gene. The CDR3 is 21 amino acids. CDR3 protein: CALVVTITGGLQHTYTDELIF. CDR3 bases: TGTGCTCTTGTGGTTACCATTACTGGGGGACTCCAGCACACGTACACCGATGAACTCATCTTT.

This clone occurred a few times. TCRdb's protein, taken from a much larger clone, differs from this DNA's translation at residue 20, likely owing to a read error; the protein displayed comes from the DNA. The V gene is listed as TRDV1; no J gene was called; the DNA was not used to check the table's D call, TRDD3. The CDR3 loop spans 21 amino acids. Germline lookup yields CDR1 TSWWSYY and CDR2 QGS. Here the CDR3 DNA reads TGTGCTCTTGGGAACCTAATTCCTACGACAATGTACTGGGGGATCGTCGATAAACTCACCTTT. Protein product: CALGNLIPTTMYWGIVDKLTF.

This clone was seen only a few times. TCRdb's protein, taken from a much larger clone, differs from this DNA's translation at residue 12, likely owing to a read error; the protein displayed comes from the DNA. The chain recombines TRDV1 with TRDJ1, with no clear D. Germline CDR1 TSWWSYY, CDR2 QGS. The germline V and J ends were trimmed by 8 bases and 6 bases, with 25 bases remaining between them. This CDR3 has 16 amino acids. The CDR3 loop reads CALLTATRSSANKLIF. CDR3 nucleotides: TGTGCTCTTCTGACCGCAACAAGGAGTTCGGCCAATAAACTCATCTTT.

This clone was observed a few times. It is likely a read error: a sequence one base away is far more abundant. The same CDR3 also results from other DNA sequences found in this sample. The V gene is TRDV1, the J gene TRDJ4; possibly TRDD1 or TRDD3 for D (5 bases each). The J gene, absent from TCRdb, was called here by matching the DNA to germline. Trimming stripped 0 bases from V and 3 bases from J, with 38 bases between. In germline, CDR1 is TSWWSYY, CDR2 QGS. This CDR3 region has 23 residues. The CDR3 nucleotides read TGTGCTCTTGGGGAACTAATTAGTAGCCCAATATACGAAATCTGGGACTTGACGGGACCCCTGATCTTT. It yields the protein CALGELISSPIYEIWDLTGPLIF.

This clone was detected a few times. The protein TCRdb gives is from a much larger clone and does not agree with this DNA's translation at residue 8, likely a read error; the protein shown here comes from the DNA. The chain uses TRDV1 and TRDJ1, with 9 bases identical to TRDD3. Germline CDR1 is TSWWSYY and CDR2 is QGS. The V segment lost 0 bases and the J segment 0 bases; nucleotides outside the gene matches: 11. This CDR3 contains 19 residues. The CDR3 sequence: CALGELGRGIPSYTDKLIF. CDR3 DNA sequence: TGTGCTCTTGGGGAACTAGGCCGGGGGATACCCTCATACACCGATAAACTCATCTTT.

Of note for this clone: A much bigger clone sits one base away, suggesting this may be a read error. This rearrangement joins TRDV1 to TRDJ1, with D perhaps matching TRDD3 (5 bases). Germline CDR1 TSWWSYY, CDR2 QGS. The CDR3 runs 19 residues. V shed 8 bases and J shed 0 bases, with 28 bases lying between them. This chain's CDR3 is CALLPTPRWISINTDKLIF. The CDR3 DNA follows: TGTGCTCTTCTCCCCACTCCCAGGTGGATATCAATCAACACCGATAAACTCATCTTT.

In its sample, this clone was seen a few times. TCRdb assigns this DNA the protein of a much larger clone, which departs from its translation at residue 10; this likely reflects a read error, and the protein shown comes from translating the DNA. V and J are TRDV1 and TRDJ1; TRDD2 might be the D (6 bases). The J gene, not given by TCRdb, was assigned here from a germline match of the nucleotide sequence. There are 25 residues in the CDR3. Trimming removed 2 bases at V and 1 base at J, with 41 bases between. Germline CDR1 and CDR2: TSWWSYY and QGS. The CDR3 nucleotides read TGTGCTCTTGGGGAAAGTACTGAACAGACTACGTCCTACCCTCACTGGTATATGGGCACCGATAAACTCATCTTT. This sequence encodes CALGESTEQTTSYPHWYMGTDKLIF.

This clone was detected ten times or more. This is likely an artifact of a read error, given a far larger clone one base away. This CDR3 is also generated by other DNA sequences in the sample. The chain's CDR3 is CALGDSYWGSTGVWPDKLIF. The CDR3 DNA reads TGTGCTCTTGGGGATTCGTACTGGGGGTCCACCGGAGTCTGGCCCGATAAGCTCATCTTT. The V gene is TRDV1, the J gene TRDJ1; 8 bases agree with TRDD3. CDR1 and CDR2 from the germline V gene are TSWWSYY and QGS. The CDR3 has 20 residues.

This clone was seen a handful of times. This likely traces to a read error, being one base from a far larger clone. The same CDR3 arises from other DNA sequences in this sample as well. Written as DNA, the CDR3 is TGTGCCTTTGAACCTTCCTCCTCGTGCTGGGGAATTCACGCCACCGATAAGCTCATCTTT. Its protein product is CAFEPSSSCWGIHATDKLIF. The chain recombines TRDV3 with TRDJ1; possibly TRDD2 for D (7 bases). The length of the CDR3 is 20 residues. CDR1 is TVYSNPD, CDR2 GDNSRS, per germline (reference sequence).

Turning to this clone: TCRdb's entry gives the protein of a much larger clone, which mismatches this DNA's translation at residue 9, likely from a read error; the protein reported here is translated from the DNA. The V call is TRDV1, the J call TRDJ1, with D hard to call. No J gene is reported in TCRdb; it was inferred here by comparing the DNA with germline. CDR3 length equals 19 residues. Germline lookup yields CDR1 TSWWSYY and CDR2 QGS. The V gene lost 1 base and the J gene lost 0 bases, with 21 bases spanning the gap. CDR3 sequence: CALGEPSDGLYPYTDKLIF. DNA of the CDR3: TGTGCTCTTGGGGAACCCTCGGACGGGCTTTACCCCTACACCGATAAACTCATCTTT.

A few counts support this clone. The protein that TCRdb holds for this DNA derives from a much larger clone and differs from the translated DNA at residue 7, which likely indicates a read error; the protein shown here is translated from the DNA. The rearrangement links TRDV1 to TRDJ1; 9 nucleotides line up with TRDD3. The J gene was missing in TCRdb and was found by matching the end of the DNA to germline. Germline V CDR1 and CDR2: TSWWSYY, QGS. The CDR3 contains 18 residues. Trimming removed 8 bases from V and 0 bases from J; junction bases left unmatched: 16. Written as DNA, the CDR3 is TGTGCTCTTATCCCTACGCCGGGGGATACCCCGTACACCGATAAACTCATCTTT. Protein: CALIPTPGDTPYTDKLIF.

This clone was detected a few times. TCRdb pairs this DNA with a much larger clone's protein that differs at residue 7, likely a read error; the protein shown was translated from the DNA. The chain employs TRDV1 and TRDJ1; the D gene could be TRDD2 or TRDD3 (8 bases each). Germline loops: CDR1 TSWWSYY, CDR2 QGS. Trimming pared 1 base from V and 0 bases from J, leaving 39 bases between. The CDR3 has 25 amino acids. The CDR3 loop reads CALGEPAFLISFNDGGFRYTDKLIF. The CDR3 coding sequence is TGTGCTCTTGGGGAACCAGCCTTCCTAATCTCTTTTAATGATGGGGGATTCCGGTACACCGATAAACTCATCTTT.

Here the CDR3 DNA reads TGTGCTCTTGGGGAACTCGGAAAAGGGTTTCCTTACACCGATAAACTCATCTTT. Translating it yields CALGELGKGFPYTDKLIF. The V and J genes are TRDV1 and TRDJ1; a possible D gene is TRDD2 (5 bases). TCRdb supplies no J gene; here it was assigned by aligning the nucleotide sequence to germline. The V end lost 0 bases, the J end lost 0 bases, and 17 bases lay between the germline ends. The CDR3 has 18 residues. CDR1 and CDR2 (germline): TSWWSYY, QGS.

Concerning this clone itself: The TCRdb protein comes from a much larger clone and disagrees with this DNA's translation at residue 3, likely due to a read error; the protein given here is derived from the DNA. This chain joins TRDV1 and TRDJ1, with 11 nucleotides matching TRDD3. CDR3 length: 25 residues. Per germline, CDR1 TSWWSYY and CDR2 QGS. The CDR3 sequence: CAIGEQSIRYPIVGDTFRYTDKLTF. Here the CDR3 DNA reads TGTGCTATTGGGGAACAAAGTATCAGGTACCCCATTGTGGGGGATACGTTCAGGTACACCGATAAACTCACCTTT.

A word on this clone: This DNA translates differently at residue 13 from the TCRdb protein, which is that of a much larger clone; a read error is likely, and the protein shown is the DNA's own translation. The V and J genes are TRDV1 and TRDJ1, with TRDD3 matching over 9 bases. TCRdb supplies no J gene; here it was assigned by aligning the nucleotide sequence to germline. The ends lost 1 base at V and 1 base at J; junction bases unmatched: 13. Germline lookup yields CDR1 TSWWSYY and CDR2 QGS. The CDR3 runs to 19 residues. The DNA of the CDR3 is TGTGCTCTTGGGGAACCTAAACACCTGGGGGATGGGAGCACCGATAAACTCATCTTT. As protein: CALGEPKHLGDGSTDKLIF.

With respect to this clone: A read error may be the cause here, since a much bigger clone is one base away. The chain carries TRDV1 and TRDJ1; maybe TRDD2 (5 bases). TCRdb lists no J gene, so it was determined here by aligning the DNA to germline. Per germline, CDR1 TSWWSYY and CDR2 QGS. Trimming left V 2 bases short and J 1 base short, with 17 bases between. This CDR3 contains 17 residues. CDR3 nucleotide sequence: TGTGCTCTTGGGGAAGCCTTTCCTTTTGTTTGCACCGATAAACTCATCTTT. Translated, it gives CALGEAFPFVCTDKLIF.

This clone has a handful of counts. It differs at one base from a far larger clone, so likely a read error. This sample also contains other DNA sequences that code for the same CDR3. This rearrangement joins TRDV1 to TRDJ1, with 8 bases fitting TRDD3. Germline lookup yields CDR1 TSWWSYY and CDR2 QGS. The J segment lost 0 bases and the V segment lost 7 bases, leaving 4 bases of the junction unmatched. The CDR3 runs 14 residues. The CDR3: CALAFGGYTDKLIF. In DNA, the CDR3 is TGTGCTCTTGCTTTTGGGGGATACACCGATAAACTCATCTTT.

This clone was observed a few times. A far larger clone is off by one base, so a read error is likely. In the same sample, other DNA sequences code for this CDR3. The chain is built from TRDV1 and TRDJ1; 11 bases are shared with TRDD3. No J gene was available from TCRdb, and it was assigned here by a germline match of the DNA. Per germline, CDR1 TSWWSYY and CDR2 QGS. CDR3 size: 20 residues. The CDR3 DNA reads TGTGCTCTTGGGGAAACCCGGTACTGGGGGATATATTCCCACACTGATAAACTCATCTTT. This gives the protein CALGETRYWGIYSHTDKLIF.

The sample holds a few counts of this clone. A read error likely explains this, since a far larger clone differs by one base. The same CDR3 arises from other DNA sequences in this sample as well. This sequence joins TRDV1 and TRDJ1; D is perhaps TRDD3 (7 bases). CDR3 length equals 28 residues. CDR1 is TSWWSYY and CDR2 is QGS in the germline V gene. The DNA for the CDR3 is TGCGCTCTTGGGGAACGAAAGGACGAAAGGGGAAAGTCCCTACGTATTCCTAGGGGGGGATGGTCGGTCGATAAACTCATCTTT. Protein: CALGERKDERGKSLRIPRGGWSVDKLIF.

On this clone: TCRdb shows a much larger clone's protein in place of this DNA's translation, and the two differ at residue 10, likely through a read error; the protein shown is translated from the DNA. V is TRDV3 and J is TRDJ1; possible D gene TRDD2, 6 bases. The V end was cut by 0 bases, the J end by 0 bases, with 35 bases between. CDR1 and CDR2 from the germline V gene are TVYSNPD and GDNSRS (reference sequence). The CDR3 runs to 22 residues. The CDR3 spells CAFRPFQYWRISGPSYTDKLIF. In DNA form, the CDR3 reads TGTGCCTTTAGACCCTTCCAATACTGGAGGATATCCGGACCATCGTACACCGATAAACTCATCTTT.

As to this clone: This is likely an artifact of a read error, given a far larger clone one base away. This sample includes further DNA sequences coding for the same CDR3. This CDR3 is CALGSRLKGQLLGAYTDKLIF. For the CDR3, the DNA is TGTGCCCTTGGGTCACGGTTAAAGGGACAACTACTGGGGGCGTACACCGATAAACTCATCTTT. The genes are TRDV1 and TRDJ1, with TRDD3 identical over 8 bases. The J gene was missing in TCRdb and was found by matching the end of the DNA to germline. CDR1 is TSWWSYY and CDR2 is QGS in the germline V gene. The CDR3 is 21 residues long.

This clone was detected many times. The mismatch at residue 18 between this DNA's translation and the TCRdb protein of a much larger clone likely reflects a read error; the protein shown is translated from the DNA. The gene calls are TRDV3 and TRDJ1; 9 bases agree with TRDD3. The CDR3 consists of 19 residues. CDR1 TVYSNPD and CDR2 GDNSRS come from the germline V gene (reference sequence). CDR3 nucleotide sequence: TGTGCCTCCACTAATTCCCGCCCTTTCTACTGGGGGACCCATAAAGAACTCACCTTT. Translated, it gives CASTNSRPFYWGTHKELTF. Full variable domain (missing parts from reference TRDV3 and TRDJ1): CDKVTQSSPDQTVASGSEVVLLCTYDTVYSNPDLFWYRIRPDYSFQFVFYGDNSRSEGADFTQGRFSVKHILTQKAFHLVISPVRTEDSATYYCASTNSRPFYWGTHKELTFGKGTRVTVEP.